This entry describes one T cell receptor beta chain. Its antigen remains unidentified. The sample originates from a study of OX40 agonist ivuxolimab in advanced cancers. Study as a whole: The study treated patients with ivuxolimab, an agonistic anti-OX40 (CD134) antibody. Cancers in dose escalation were hepatocellular, melanoma, renal cell and head and neck. Study-wide results and limits: CD8+ T cells showed, on average, more clonal expansion than CD4+ cells.

The protocol was immunoSEQ multiplex PCR, while the TCRdb copy is restricted to in-frame clones and leaves out a portion. This table has fewer than 50,000 clones, approximately 88% appearing once. This CDR3 contains 15 residues. The V gene lost 2 bases and the J gene lost 1 base, with 10 bases spanning the gap. Germline V CDR1 and CDR2: MNHEY, SMNVEV (reference sequence). The rearrangement joins TRBV27 to TRBJ2-3, with a weak D call TRBD2 (7 bases). This receptor was taken from an adult with an advanced solid tumor such as melanoma, head and neck, liver or kidney cancer. The sequenced sample was CD4+ or CD8+ T cells sorted from blood, obtained in a trial of the OX40 agonist ivuxolimab. CDR3 loop: CASSLRGRGTDTQYF. The CDR3 DNA sequence: TGTGCCAGCAGTTTAAGGGGGAGGGGCACAGATACGCAGTATTTT.